This T cell receptor beta chain originates from a study of blood T cells in healthy people across ages (dated by TCRdb to between 2014 and 2016). With respect to the entire study: Template switching captured roughly one uniquely barcoded TCR beta cDNA molecule per two T cells in model experiments. Age-related changes in TCR beta repertoire diversity were measured in the study by deep sequencing normalized with unique cDNA molecular identifiers. Four age groups were formed from the donors: young (average approximately 16 years), middle-aged (just under 40), aged (more than 55) and long-lived (around 82). To avoid experimental bias, donors of different ages were distributed randomly across sequencing lanes. Using the same blood draw, the study looked at two additional independent replicas of 1 million unique cDNA reads for two donors, one aged 18 to 30 and the other aged 80 or older. Overall study results and their limits: Compared with the aged group, the long-lived group had more naive CD4+ T cells, fewer expanded clones and increased TCR diversity, a pattern suggesting age selection. Estimates of total diversity from one million sequenced T cells were regarded as lower bounds and underestimates. The percentage of naive T cells measured by flow cytometry correlated strongly with observed TCR beta diversity. Because profiling used bulk unsorted PBMCs, naive and antigen-experienced compartments could not be compared conclusively. The CMV infection status of donors was not known, potentially confounding age-related changes in expanded clonotypes. As age increased, observed TCR beta diversity per million T cells dropped in a roughly linear way, and a significant reduction was already evident by age around 41.

Systemically healthy Caucasian individuals from Russia, 39 in total and aged roughly 6 to 100 years, were included as donors. Each donor gave ten milliliters of peripheral blood, collected into EDTA-treated Vacutainer tubes. Ficoll-Paque density-gradient centrifugation was used to isolate PBMCs, with at least 6 million obtained per sample. Trizol reagent was used to extract total RNA from PBMCs, with at least 6 micrograms per sample. For every donor, flow cytometry on a PBMC aliquot measured the percentage of naive CD45RAhigh/CD27high T cells. This clonotype was seen a handful of times. No cognate antigen has been identified for it. The input lacks base qualities; no much larger clone sits a single base away. Libraries were made using 5' RACE. This sample was sequenced with an Illumina HiSeq 2500. A second PCR of roughly 7 to 12 cycles was performed with a sample-barcoded 5' primer and a J-beta primer mix. A unique molecular identifier was introduced onto each TCR beta cDNA molecule by a template-switch 5' adaptor carrying 12 random nucleotides. Each sample yielded at least 2.5 million CDR3-containing paired-end reads. The Mint cDNA synthesis kit, primed by a TRBC-specific oligonucleotide, was used to synthesize first-strand cDNA from all RNA. Following uracil-DNA glycosylase treatment, all cDNA underwent a first 18-cycle PCR with the universal primers M1SS and BC2_uni_R. From the authors' description of their analysis: For normalization, 1 million high-quality reads were randomly selected from each sample, with every read carrying a distinct molecular identifier. Reads sharing molecular identifiers were discarded rather than binned into consensus sequences. CDR3 identification, clonotype clustering and error correction used MiTCR with a Q25 quality threshold and the strictest error-elimination algorithm. A nonparametric unseen species model using Euler transformation provided a lower-bound estimate of total TCR beta diversity. TCRdb reprocessed the public reads (quality trimming at Q25 with fastp, clone calling with MiXCR) and kept in-frame beta chains. Each entry merges the rows of one CDR3 protein and shows their most common DNA and genes. TCRdb, not the authors, supplied the V and J calls. The sample contains hundreds of thousands of distinct CDR3 sequences, approximately 49% of them found a single time. Roughly 34% of the sample is in the top ten clones.

Sequenced material: blood. The source is a woman in her sixties or seventies in good health.

The nucleotide sequence reads TGTGCCAGCAGCCCTAGCGGGATCTACAATGAGCAGTTCTTC. This gives the protein CASSPSGIYNEQFF. Recombination linked TRBV7-8 to TRBJ2-1; the junction holds 9 bases that match TRBD2. CDR1 and CDR2 were assigned from the germline V gene as SGHVS and FQNEAQ. From V the trimming removes 5 bases and from J it removes 3 bases, while the gene matches leave 2 bases of the junction unaccounted for. Including the terminal cysteine and phenylalanine, the CDR3 comprises 14 residues. The entry retains the CDR3 DNA only, 42 bases that are in frame from base 1. With the portions outside the CDR3 filled from the reference TRBV7-8 and TRBJ2-1 genes, the complete variable region becomes GAGVSQSPRYKVAKRGQDVALRCDPISGHVSLFWYQQALGQGPEFLTYFQNEAQLDKSGLPSDRFFAERPEGSVSTLKIQRTQQEDSAVYLCASSPSGIYNEQFFGPGTRLTVL.